A single T cell receptor (beta chain) is shown here with its context. The target antigen is unknown. This sample stems from a study of cytomegalovirus exposure and HLA in healthy donors. With 60 Vbeta and 13 Jbeta primers, the PCR was carried out. Profiling relied on immunoSEQ multiplex PCR, and the TCRdb table lists in-frame clones only, not all of them. The sample holds about 110,000 clones. Findings of the study overall: Later analysis identified a missense DCLRE1C variant that was linked to TCR beta V- and J-gene trimming.

The receptor was isolated from a man aged 50-59 years in good health and CMV-seronegative. Source material: PBMCs.

Here the CDR3 reads CASRRGYEQYF. The CDR3 region has the DNA TGTGCCAGTAGAAGGGGCTACGAGCAGTACTTC. V and J are TRBV19 and TRBJ2-7; D possibly corresponds to TRBD1 (5 bases). Germline values: CDR1 LNHDA, CDR2 SQIVND (reference sequence). The V and J ends lost 6 bases and 3 bases respectively, with 6 bases between them. The CDR3 has 11 residues.